This TCR beta chain appears in the sequencing data of a study of patients and donors after allogeneic stem cell transplantation. TCRdb reprocessed the RT-PCR reads via MiXCR and lists one record per CDR3 protein. The repertoire consists of about a million distinct CDR3 sequences, with roughly 18% occurring once and the leading ten covering 5% to 7.5%. Deletions cut 6 bases from V and 1 base from J, with 12 bases between. The germline V gene has CDR1 MNHNS and CDR2 SASEGT. CDR3 size: 14 residues. This sequence was found in a human donor who was either an allogeneic HSCT recipient or a stem cell or donor lymphocyte infusion donor (not recorded which). It is not recorded whose cells these are; they may come from a transplant donor. The sequenced material came from blood, either unsorted or a sorted T cell fraction (not recorded which). This chain joins TRBV6-1 and TRBJ1-1, with no clear D. CDR3 DNA sequence: TGTGCCAGCAGACTCCAGTGGGGGAACACTGAAGCTTTCTTT. Residues: CASRLQWGNTEAFF.